This TCR beta chain was recorded in a study of T cells in Graves' hyperthyroidism and ophthalmopathy. Study background: Before treatment of any kind, peripheral blood was taken at initial diagnosis.

Using RNA transcripts as the source, TCR beta CDR3 regions were amplified. During a first-round RT-PCR of the TCR CDR3, the HTBI primer set was used. MiXCR, applied by TCRdb to the multiplex PCR reads, yields one record per CDR3 protein. The sample records fewer than 900,000 distinct CDR3 sequences, around 20% being singletons. Each diagnosis was grounded in clinical symptoms, serum thyroxine and TRAb, thyroid ultrasound, and orbital computed tomography. The CDR3 is made up of 15 amino acids. Germline V lookup: CDR1 DFQATT, CDR2 SNEGSKA (reference sequence). Trimming took 0 bases from V and 0 from J, leaving 9 bases between them. A single count supports this clonotype. Antigen specificity is unknown. Study outcomes and limitations: Ophthalmopathy stood apart from stable hyperthyroidism in a 13 V-J model.

This receptor was obtained from a woman aged 45-59 years with Graves' hyperthyroidism that later progressed to Graves' ophthalmopathy. Sequencing was carried out using blood. V usage is TRBV20-1 and J usage is TRBJ1-3; D perhaps matches TRBD1 (6 bases). The CDR3 DNA reads TGCAGTGCTAGAGATCACAGGGCCTCTGGAAACACCATATATTTT. It encodes CSARDHRASGNTIYF.